Listed here is a single T cell receptor (beta chain). The specificity of this receptor is unknown. Base qualities are not at hand, and no much larger clone is one base apart. The data were obtained in a study of cytomegalovirus exposure and HLA in healthy donors (dated by TCRdb to the late 2010s). About the investigation overall: An earlier analysis of a few hundred of the donors reported roughly 300 Gb of sequence data and around 100 million unique TCR beta sequences obtained from 180 million or so T cells. Among 398 genotyped donors of the cohort, an average of approximately 240,000 unique TCR beta nucleotide sequences were sequenced per donor, 15% to 20% of them non-productive. The genetic ancestry cluster associated with self-reported Caucasian donors included over 65% of the roughly 360 genotyped donors. A few DR-DQ haplotypes were handled as single units for association and clustering because linkage in the cohort was strong. Besides the first cohort of around 700 subjects, a separate validation cohort made up of 90 to 150 different subjects was used. Genome-wide SNP genotypes for about 65% of the roughly 670 donors were used in a later genetic analysis, which treated that subset as a discovery cohort. An early release that covered about 600 HLA-typed donors contained about 290 gigabases of sequencing data and tens of millions of unique TCR sequences. An earlier analysis of around 580 of the donors used high-throughput TCR beta sequencing to judge whether each TCR beta V gene segment behaved as functional or pseudogenic. The later analysis used no new phenotypic data to find candidate immune exposures, relying instead on TCR beta sequences and their occurrence across donors. To study patterns of TCR occurrence, a later analysis re-analyzed previously published TCR beta repertoires from 500 to 850 donors and added high-resolution HLA genotyping. High-throughput TCR immunosequencing, statistical association of individual TCRs with disease status, and machine learning were combined to predict cytomegalovirus infection status. Donor age, sex, ethnicity and CMV serostatus were compiled alongside the repertoire data. Using immunosequencing, the study profiled T cell repertoires from fewer than 700 subjects and related those repertoires to cytomegalovirus serostatus. The study aimed to test whether cataloging public T cell receptors could reveal signatures of past pathogen exposure. HLA typing covered class I and class II loci at four-digit resolution. Every discovery cohort repertoire had been produced on one sequencing platform. The number of donors typed differed by locus, with 629-630 for A, B, C, DRB1 and DQB1, more than 500 for DQA1, 600 to 610 for DPA1, and around 460 for DPB1. What the study reported, not specific to this receptor: According to a later analysis, most CMV-associated TCR beta chains appeared to be HLA-restricted, and the HLA associations seemed to be driven largely by CMV exposure. In a later analysis, 16,951 TCR beta sequences were associated with specific HLA alleles at a false discovery rate of 0.05. In a later analysis, the rate of TCR association differed among HLA loci, with DRB1 alleles having the most associated TCRs and HLA-C alleles having the fewest. When HLA alleles, especially DR and DQ, strongly co-occurred, TCR associations were difficult to assign to individual alleles. For the cohort, immune exposure information was limited to CMV serostatus. A further reported finding was that TCR beta sequences accurately predicted the HLA-A and HLA-B alleles for most subjects in the first cohort. In a later analysis, several top co-occurrence clusters were reported to appear linked to parvovirus B19, influenza, CMV and Epstein-Barr virus. The classifier was reported to diagnose cytomegalovirus status with high specificity and sensitivity in both the original cohort and the validation cohort. A later genetic analysis associated a missense DCLRE1C variant with V-gene and J-gene trimming of TCR beta chains, and an independent cohort replicated the association. Compared with the approximately 600-donor mean, donors in an Asian-associated ancestry cluster had fewer N-insertions in productive TCRs, according to a later genetic analysis. A total of 150 to 200 TCR beta chains were listed by the study as associated with cytomegalovirus. In an earlier analysis of around 600 of the donors, most TCR beta V segments appeared in productive rearrangements about 87% or about 30% of the time, broadly matching IMGT annotations. In vitro tests confirmed that three of the cytomegalovirus-associated TCR beta chains recognize cytomegalovirus antigens. Correlated functional status among segregating V segments might be attributable to linkage disequilibrium, but an unknown experimental factor could not be ruled out. HLA typing was unavailable for some donors at each locus, so association tests used only the typed subset. The sequencing pipeline was judged likely to have produced a cluster of highly shared sequence variants as a technical artifact. Roughly 15 rarely observed V segments, including chromosome 9 orphons, were excluded from the earlier analysis of several hundred of the donors because counts were too low. According to the authors, the approach could potentially be generalized to other disease states and immunological phenotypes. This cohort had only TCR beta chains sequenced, and the lack of alpha or paired-chain data limited which features could be detected. Compared with equally common non-associated chains, HLA-associated TCR beta chains in a later analysis were more clonally expanded and had lower generation probabilities. Sequencing depth was assumed to be roughly uniform across donors in the presence/absence analyses, though that assumption may not hold. Some IMGT-functional V segments, including TRBV6-2 and TRBV6-3, could not be distinguished by the 87-base-pair reads and were therefore excluded. Across donors, most TCR sequences were observed very rarely, whereas some public TCRs were present in many individuals.

Library method: the immunoSEQ multiplex PCR assay. A mixture of 60 forward primers for TCR Vbeta segments and 13 reverse primers for TCR Jbeta segments was used in the multiplex PCR. A multiplex PCR assay on genomic DNA amplified the CDR3 region of rearranged TCR beta genes. The amplified TCR beta libraries were sequenced on the Illumina HiSeq System as 87-base-pair reads. The original pipeline was this. A later analysis tallied 70 million to 100 million unique TCR beta chains across the 650 to 750 repertoires, and around 12 million of those chains were shared by two or more donors. Raw reads were error-corrected and collapsed into unique sequences by a nearest-neighbor algorithm in which closely related sequences were merged to remove PCR and sequencing errors. To assign V, D and J gene segments, CDR3 sequences were aligned to IMGT reference sequences. For a sequence to be retained, at least a six-nucleotide match to both a V gene segment and a J gene segment was required. Rearrangements were called productive when the CDR3 lacked stop codons and stayed in frame with V and J; all others were non-productive. CDR3 was defined according to IMGT convention as the region running from the second conserved V-encoded cysteine to the conserved J-encoded phenylalanine. Sequences without an unambiguous match to a single V gene segment were excluded from the earlier analysis of about 630 of the donors. An earlier analysis of several hundred of the donors called V segments functional above 56.7% productive rearrangements and segregating when the between-donor standard deviation exceeded 5%. To diagnose cytomegalovirus status from the catalog of TCR beta chain sequences, a statistical classification framework was built. In a later analysis, V and J genes were assigned by comparing TCR nucleotide sequences against IMGT/GENE-DB human TR gene sequences. A later analysis assigned CDR3 sequences and most-parsimonious VDJ recombination scenarios with the TCRdist pipeline. In a later analysis, each TCR beta chain was defined by its CDR3 amino acid sequence together with its V-gene family, and reads without a unique V-gene family were excluded. To address suspected cross-contamination and a sequencing artifact, a later analysis removed roughly 640 highly shared, low-generation-probability nucleotide sequences. In a later analysis, a clonal expansion index was calculated for each public chain from normalized within-repertoire ranks of inferred template counts. Generation probabilities in a later analysis came from a VDJ recombination model fitted to out-of-frame rearrangements, and those results were checked against IGoR. In a later analysis, hypergeometric tests were used to score TCR-TCR, TCR-HLA and TCR-CMV co-occurrence, with a repertoire-size bias correction applied to TCR pairs. In a later analysis, false discovery rates were estimated by permuting HLA or CMV assignments 20 times. In a later analysis, co-occurring TCRs were grouped using DBSCAN, with TCRdist sequence similarity added in when clustering inside HLA-allele-positive subsets. Repertoires with fewer than 30,000 or more than 120,000 public chains, plus five repertoires with anomalous nucleotide sharing, were excluded from co-occurrence clustering. This immuneACCESS table, as held by TCRdb, lists in-frame sequences with V and J called but not all clones. Of the missing ones, under half trace to an unresolved V gene in checked studies; the others have no known cause. V and J calls and clone size come straight from that table; D and trimming were deduced from the DNA. This sample has around 130,000 clones in its table, and around 72% of those were observed once. The ten largest account for about 1.5% of the sample.

Here V drops 6 bases and J drops 6 bases, and the junction holds 11 bases not matched to any gene. There are 14 amino acids in the CDR3, from cysteine to phenylalanine inclusive. Of the read, only the CDR3 DNA is kept; its 42 bases are in frame from base 1. From the germline V gene, CDR1 is SGHDN and CDR2 is FVKESK. The cohort comprised 666 healthy bone marrow donors. At the time of sampling, every cohort member was nominally healthy, though immune exposures that went unrecorded were likely present. The donor was CMV seronegative and belonged to the group of under 400 seronegative cohort members. Each donor provided a peripheral blood sample, and peripheral blood mononuclear cells were used for TCR beta sequencing. The Qiagen DNeasy Blood Extraction Kit was used to extract genomic DNA from the blood cell samples.

The TCR was taken from a woman aged 18 to 35 in good health and CMV-seronegative. The sequence links TRBV14 to TRBJ2-7, and 7 bases in between align with TRBD2. Sequencing was carried out using PBMCs. The CDR3 in this case is CASSFRDYASEQYF. DNA sequence: TGTGCCAGCAGTTTCCGGGACTACGCTTCCGAGCAGTACTTC.